This paragraph covers one T cell receptor (beta chain) sequence. This specimen belongs to a study of CD8 T cells in Susac syndrome. With 7 bases removed from V and 3 bases from J, the gap between germline ends came to 12 bases. The CDR3 is 12 amino acids. Germline-derived CDR1 and CDR2 are SQVTM and ANQGSEA. A quantity of roughly 0.5 to 1 ug RNA underwent reverse transcription using random hexamers. Each CDR3 protein gets one entry after TCRdb re-called the immunoSEQ multiplex PCR reads with MiXCR. This sample has approximately 170,000 distinct CDR3 sequences; approximately 90% occur once, and the top ten carry approximately 0.075%.

The clonotype comes from a human donor in good health. This chain uses TRBV29-1 with TRBJ1-2, with no clear D. What was sequenced was CD4+ T cells from PBMCs. CDR3 in amino acids: CSGRDTHYGYTF. The CDR3 DNA reads TGCAGCGGTAGAGACACCCACTATGGCTACACCTTC.